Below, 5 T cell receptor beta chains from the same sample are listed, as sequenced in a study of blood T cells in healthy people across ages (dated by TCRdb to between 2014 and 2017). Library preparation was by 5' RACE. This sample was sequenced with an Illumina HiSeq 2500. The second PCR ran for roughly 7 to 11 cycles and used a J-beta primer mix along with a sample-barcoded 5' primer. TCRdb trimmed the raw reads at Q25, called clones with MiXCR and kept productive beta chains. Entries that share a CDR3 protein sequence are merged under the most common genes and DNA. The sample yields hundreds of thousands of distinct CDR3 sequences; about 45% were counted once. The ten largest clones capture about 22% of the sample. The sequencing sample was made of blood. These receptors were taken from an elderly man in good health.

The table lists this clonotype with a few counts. The CDR3 DNA is TGTGCCAGCAGTGACGGACAGGGAACAGGAGGCTACACCTTC. Amino acids: CASSDGQGTGGYTF. V usage is TRBV6-6 and J usage is TRBJ1-2, with 8 positions matching TRBD1. Germline V lookup: CDR1 MNHNY, CDR2 SVGAGI (reference sequence). The CDR3 loop spans 14 amino acids. Unmatched junction bases numbered 10, after V lost 5 bases and J lost 8 bases.

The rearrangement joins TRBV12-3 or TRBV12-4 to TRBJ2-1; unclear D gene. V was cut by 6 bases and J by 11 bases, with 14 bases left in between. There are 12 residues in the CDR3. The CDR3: CASRPPGLKQFF. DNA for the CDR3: TGTGCCAGCAGACCACCCGGGTTGAAGCAGTTCTTC.

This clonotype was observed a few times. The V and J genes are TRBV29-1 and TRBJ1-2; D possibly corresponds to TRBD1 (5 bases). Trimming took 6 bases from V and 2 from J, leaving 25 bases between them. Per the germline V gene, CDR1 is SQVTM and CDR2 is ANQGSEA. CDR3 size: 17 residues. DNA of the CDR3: TGCAGCGTAGCCTACCACATCCTGACAGCACCCAACTATGGCTACACCTTC. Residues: CSVAYHILTAPNYGYTF.

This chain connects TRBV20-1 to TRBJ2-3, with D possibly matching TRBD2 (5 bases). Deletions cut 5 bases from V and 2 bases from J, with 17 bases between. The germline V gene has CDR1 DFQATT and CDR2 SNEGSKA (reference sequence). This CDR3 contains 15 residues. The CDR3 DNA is TGCAGTGCTCGTAACTCGGACTTTTACACAGATACGCAGTATTTT. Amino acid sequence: CSARNSDFYTDTQYF.

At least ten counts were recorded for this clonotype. DNA for the CDR3: TGTGCCAGCAGTTACGCCCGGCAGCTAGCTAACTATGGCTACACCTTC. Translating gives CASSYARQLANYGYTF. The chain combines TRBV6-6 with TRBJ1-2; D is ambiguous. The CDR3 length is 16 residues. From germline, CDR1 is MNHNY and CDR2 SVGAGI (reference sequence). The V and J ends lost 2 bases and 0 bases respectively, with 13 bases between them.